This T cell receptor (beta chain) was captured in a study of T cells in Graves' hyperthyroidism and ophthalmopathy. Regions amplified from RNA transcripts were the TCR beta CDR3 regions. HTBI primers were employed in a first-round RT-PCR of the TCR CDR3. TCRdb called the multiplex PCR reads again in MiXCR, with one record for every CDR3 protein. The table lists more than 450,000 distinct CDR3 sequences, approximately 15% of them singletons. The germline V gene encodes CDR1 SGHTA and CDR2 FQGTGA. With 1 base removed from V and 5 bases from J, the gap between germline ends came to 11 bases. The CDR3 extends over 14 amino acids. This clonotype turned up a few times.

The receptor was derived from a woman aged 40 to 50 with Graves' hyperthyroidism. The sequenced material came from blood. V and J are TRBV7-3 and TRBJ2-5, with D possibly matching TRBD2 (5 bases). CDR3 DNA sequence: TGTGCCAGCAGCTTAAATGGAGGAGCGGAGACCCAGTACTTC. It is translated as CASSLNGGAETQYF.